What follows are 12 T cell receptor beta chains derived from one specimen sequenced in a study of blood T cell repertoires in COVID-19. The data were produced by immunoSEQ multiplex PCR, yet TCRdb's version contains in-frame clones alone and is incomplete. This table has approximately 300,000 clones, about 88% appearing once. The source material was peripheral blood. These receptors were collected from a woman in her thirties with COVID-19, enrolled during active disease.

The V gene is TRBV10-3, the J gene TRBJ2-1; the match to TRBD2 covers 12 bases. J gave up 8 bases and V 7 bases, and 9 bases lay outside the gene matches. This CDR3 has 15 amino acids. CDR1 is ENHRY and CDR2 is SYGVKD in the germline V gene. CDR3 bases: TGTGCCATCACCCCTCTAGCGGGAGGGCCTGATGAGCAGTTCTTC. Encoded protein: CAITPLAGGPDEQFF.

CDR3 coding DNA: TGTGCCAGCAGACTGGAGGGGAATGAGCAGTTCTTC. Translating it yields CASRLEGNEQFF. The rearrangement uses TRBV12-3 or TRBV12-4 and TRBJ2-1, with D perhaps TRBD2 (6 bases). The length of the CDR3 is 12 residues. V was cut by 6 bases and J by 7 bases, with 10 bases left in between.

The chain has TRBV5-5 and TRBJ1-5, with 9 bases fitting TRBD1. The length of the CDR3 is 15 residues. The V gene's germline CDR1 is SGHKS and CDR2 YYEKEE (reference sequence). Trimming cost V 4 bases and J 4 bases; bases outside gene matches: 6. The CDR3 loop is CASSAGQGGNQPQHF. The CDR3 coding sequence is TGTGCCAGCAGCGCGGGACAGGGAGGAAATCAGCCCCAGCATTTT.

The V gene is TRBV20-1, the J gene TRBJ2-5, with TRBD2 matching over 7 bases. The CDR3 has 11 residues. Germline trimming cut 7 bases from V and 7 bases from J; bases unmatched to any gene: 6. Looked up from germline, CDR1 is DFQATT and CDR2 is SNEGSKA (reference sequence). CDR3 in DNA: TGCAGTGTTGTCGGGGGGTTGACCCAGTACTTC. Amino acids: CSVVGGLTQYF.

This clone has only one observation. The chain joins TRBV5-1 to TRBJ1-4; maybe TRBD1 (5 bases). CDR1 and CDR2 from the germline V gene are SGHRS and YFSETQ. This CDR3 comprises 15 residues. V was cut by 3 bases and J by 5 bases, with 14 bases left in between. Here the CDR3 DNA reads TGCGCCAGCAGCTCCTATTTGGGGCCAAATGAAAAACTGTTTTTT. Encoded protein: CASSSYLGPNEKLFF.

V is TRBV7-9 and J is TRBJ2-3; TRBD2 matches at 9 bases. The length of the CDR3 is 15 residues. Germline V gene sequence: CDR1 SEHNR, CDR2 FQNEAQ (reference sequence). Trimming removed 6 bases from V and 3 bases from J; junction bases left unmatched: 7. CDR3 sequence reads: CASRGLAGGTDTQYF. The CDR3 DNA is TGTGCCAGCAGGGGGCTGGCGGGAGGGACAGATACGCAGTATTTT. Looking up the rest from reference TRBV7-9 and TRBJ2-3 gives the full variable domain: DTGVSQNPRHKITKRGQNVTFRCDPISEHNRLYWYRQTLGQGPEFLTYFQNEAQLEKSRLLSDRFSAERPKGSFSTLEIQRTEQGDSAMYLCASRGLAGGTDTQYFGPGTRLTVL.

The rearrangement uses TRBV5-1 and TRBJ2-1, with 7 bases that match TRBD2. The CDR3 length is 15 residues. Germline V gene data show CDR1 as SGHRS and CDR2 as YFSETQ. V shed 6 bases and J 4 bases; nucleotides not matched to a gene: 10. The CDR3 is CASKAGGSPYNEQFF. CDR3 coding DNA: TGCGCCAGCAAGGCCGGGGGGTCACCTTACAATGAGCAGTTCTTC.

The rearrangement links TRBV24-1 to TRBJ2-5; 7 bases line up with TRBD2. With V trimmed by 9 bases and J by 5 bases, 8 bases remained unmatched. Germline lookup yields CDR1 KGHDR and CDR2 SFDVKD. This CDR3 spans 13 amino acids. The DNA of the CDR3 is TGTGCCACCGGCGGGGGTGACGAGGAGACCCAGTACTTC. The encoded protein is CATGGGDEETQYF.

This clone was counted a single time. The chain is built from TRBV3-1 (or the pseudogene TRBV3-2) and TRBJ2-7; possible D gene TRBD2, 6 bases. The germline V and J ends were trimmed by 0 bases and 3 bases, with 9 bases remaining between them. The CDR3 has 14 amino acids. Germline loops: CDR1 LGHDT, CDR2 YNNKEL (reference sequence). Here the CDR3 DNA reads TGTGCCAGCAGCCAAGAGATGGGGGGCTACGAGCAGTACTTC. It encodes CASSQEMGGYEQYF.

CDR3 sequence reads: CASSGGTGATNTGELFF. CDR3 nucleotides: TGTGCCAGCAGCGGCGGGACAGGGGCAACGAACACCGGGGAGCTGTTTTTT. The chain carries TRBV9 and TRBJ2-2; 10 bases line up with TRBD1. The CDR3 is 17 amino acids. V shed 3 bases and J 0 bases; nucleotides not matched to a gene: 5. The germline V gene has CDR1 SGDLS and CDR2 YYNGEE.

Concerning this clone itself: This sample also contains other DNA sequences that code for the same CDR3. The V gene is TRBV5-1, the J gene TRBJ2-7; 14 bases map to TRBD2. The CDR3 has 15 amino acids. The trim removed 4 bases at V and 2 bases at J, leaving 2 bases unmatched. CDR1 is SGHRS, CDR2 YFSETQ, per germline. Here the CDR3 DNA reads TGCGCCAGCAGCCCGGGACTAGCGGGAGCCTACGAGCAGTACTTC. This gives the protein CASSPGLAGAYEQYF.

This sequence joins TRBV30 and TRBJ1-3; TRBD1 matches at 8 bases. Germline V gene lookup returns CDR1 GTSNPN and CDR2 SVGIG (reference sequence). With 1 base clipped from V and 1 base from J, the junction kept 6 bases outside the gene matches. The CDR3 sequence is 16 residues long. CDR3 sequence reads: CAWSGPDRASGNTIYF. CDR3 in DNA: TGTGCCTGGAGTGGACCGGACAGGGCGTCTGGAAACACCATATATTTT.